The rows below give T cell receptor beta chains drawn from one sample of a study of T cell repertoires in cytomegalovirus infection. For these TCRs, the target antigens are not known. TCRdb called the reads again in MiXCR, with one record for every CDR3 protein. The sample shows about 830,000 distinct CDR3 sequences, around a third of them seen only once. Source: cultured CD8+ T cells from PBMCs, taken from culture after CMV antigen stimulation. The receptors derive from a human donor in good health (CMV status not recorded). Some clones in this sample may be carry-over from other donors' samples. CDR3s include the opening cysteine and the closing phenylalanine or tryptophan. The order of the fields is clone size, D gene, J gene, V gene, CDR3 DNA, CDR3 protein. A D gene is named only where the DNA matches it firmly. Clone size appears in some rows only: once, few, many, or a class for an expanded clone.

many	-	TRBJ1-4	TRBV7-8	TGTGCCAGCAGCTTAGACGGGTCCCGGGAAAAACTGTTTTTT	CASSLDGSREKLFF
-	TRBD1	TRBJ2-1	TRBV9	TGTGCCAGCAGCGCATACCGAGACAGGGCCTCCTACAATGAGCAGTTCTTC	CASSAYRDRASYNEQFF
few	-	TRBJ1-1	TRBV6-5	TGTGCCAGCAGTTCCCAGGGAGCTATGAACACTGAAGCTTTCTTT	CASSSQGAMNTEAFF
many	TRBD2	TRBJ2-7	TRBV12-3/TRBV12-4	TGTGCCAGCAGTTTAGTAGCGGGGGGACTCAACGAGCAGTACTTC	CASSLVAGGLNEQYF
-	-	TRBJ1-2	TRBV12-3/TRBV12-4	TGTGCCAGCAGTGGCAGGGGTATGGGCTACACCTTC	CASSGRGMGYTF
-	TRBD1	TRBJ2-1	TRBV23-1	TGCGCCAGCACCCGGGACAGAGGTTTTGAGCAGTTCTTC	CASTRDRGFEQFF
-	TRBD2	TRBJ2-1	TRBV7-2	TGTGCCAGCAGCTTGACGGGGGGGCACTACAATGAGCAGTTCTTC	CASSLTGGHYNEQFF
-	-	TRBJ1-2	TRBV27	TGTGCCAGCAGTCAAGGAATAGAGGATGGCTACACCTTC	CASSQGIEDGYTF
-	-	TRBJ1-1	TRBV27	TGTGCCAGCAGTGCGGACGCGGGGGTGCACACTGAAGCTTTCTTT	CASSADAGVHTEAFF
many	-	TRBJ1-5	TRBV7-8	TGTGCCAGCAGCTTAGTCCCGGGGTTTGGAAGCAATCAGCCCCAGCATTTT	CASSLVPGFGSNQPQHF
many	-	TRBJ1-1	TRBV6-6	TGTGCCAGCAGTTACGACAACACTGAAGCTTTCTTT	CASSYDNTEAFF
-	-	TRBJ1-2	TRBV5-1	TGCGCCAGCAGCACTGAACCGGGGCGCACCCTTAATACCTATGGCTACACCTTC	CASSTEPGRTLNTYGYTF
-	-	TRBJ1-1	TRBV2	TGTGCCAGCCATCAGGGGTGGGTCACTGAAGCTTTCTTT	CASHQGWVTEAFF
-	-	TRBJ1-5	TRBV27	TGTGCCAGCAGTACGTTCAGGGATCCGGGTCAGCCCCAGCATTTT	CASSTFRDPGQPQHF
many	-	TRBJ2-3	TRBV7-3	TGTGCCAGCAGCTTAACGATTTCGGCAGACCGCACAGATACGCAGTATTTT	CASSLTISADRTDTQYF
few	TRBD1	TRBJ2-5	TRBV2	TGTGCCAGCAGCGGCCCCGGGACAGGGAAGAATGGCGACCAAGAGACCCAGTACTTC	CASSGPGTGKNGDQETQYF
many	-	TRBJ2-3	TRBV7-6	TGTGCCAGCAGCTTATATCTGCAGGGAACGGGCACAGATACGCAGTATTTT	CASSLYLQGTGTDTQYF
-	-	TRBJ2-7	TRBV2	TGTGCCAGCAGTGAAGGGTTGGGAAATTACGAGCAGTACTTC	CASSEGLGNYEQYF
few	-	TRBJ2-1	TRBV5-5	TGTGCCAGCAATGCGGGGCGATTCAATGAGCAGTTCTTC	CASNAGRFNEQFF
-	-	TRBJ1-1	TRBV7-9	TGTGCCAGCAGCTTAGCTTACCTCTCGGGAACAATTGAAGCTTTCTTT	CASSLAYLSGTIEAFF
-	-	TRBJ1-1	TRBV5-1	TGCGCCAGCAGCTTGGACAAATGGATGAGTGTAAACACTGAAGCTTTCTTT	CASSLDKWMSVNTEAFF
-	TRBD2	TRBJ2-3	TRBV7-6	TGTGCCAGCAGCCCAGTACTAGCGGGGGGGGCTACGCAGTATTTT	CASSPVLAGGATQYF
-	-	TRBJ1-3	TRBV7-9	TGTGCCAGCAGCGCGGGACAAAACTCTGGAAACACCATATATTTT	CASSAGQNSGNTIYF
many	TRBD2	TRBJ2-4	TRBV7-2	TGTGCCAGCAGCCCTAACCGAGGCGGGAGAAAAAACATTCAGTACTTC	CASSPNRGGRKNIQYF
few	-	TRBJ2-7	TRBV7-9	TGTGCCAGCAGCACTATTGGCCCACCCTCCTACGAGCAGTACTTC	CASSTIGPPSYEQYF
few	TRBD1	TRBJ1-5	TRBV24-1	TGTGCCACCATAGGTAAGGGGGCTGCAGACACGGGACAGCCCCAGCATTTT	CATIGKGAADTGQPQHF
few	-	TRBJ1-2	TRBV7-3	TGTGCCAGCAGCCCAGGGCGGTACTATGGCTACACCTTC	CASSPGRYYGYTF
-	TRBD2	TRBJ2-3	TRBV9	TGTGCCAGCAGCAGCCGGACTAGCGGGGACCTCACAGATACGCAGTATTTT	CASSSRTSGDLTDTQYF
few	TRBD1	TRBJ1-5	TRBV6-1	TGTGCCAGCAGTGAACCAAGCCGGACAGGTCATCAGCCCCAGCATTTT	CASSEPSRTGHQPQHF
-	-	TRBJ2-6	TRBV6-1	TGTGCCAGCAGTTTATCGACGGCCATCTCTGGGGCCAACGTCCTGACTTTC	CASSLSTAISGANVLTF
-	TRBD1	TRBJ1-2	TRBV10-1	TGCGCCAGCAGTGAGTCCCGGACAGGGATCTATGGCTACACCTTC	CASSESRTGIYGYTF
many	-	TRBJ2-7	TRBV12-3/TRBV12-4	TGTGCCAGCAGCTTAATATCCTACGAGCAGTACTTC	CASSLISYEQYF
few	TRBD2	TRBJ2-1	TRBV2	TGTGCCAGCAGATGGCGGGGGGGAAATTCCAATGAGCAGTTCTTC	CASRWRGGNSNEQFF
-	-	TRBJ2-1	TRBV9	TGTGCCAGCAGCGTATTCTTCGGCAATGAGCAGTTCTTC	CASSVFFGNEQFF
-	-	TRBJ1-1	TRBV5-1	TGCGCCAGCAGCTTGGTAAGGGTCGGGGAGGGGACTGAAGCTTTCTTT	CASSLVRVGEGTEAFF